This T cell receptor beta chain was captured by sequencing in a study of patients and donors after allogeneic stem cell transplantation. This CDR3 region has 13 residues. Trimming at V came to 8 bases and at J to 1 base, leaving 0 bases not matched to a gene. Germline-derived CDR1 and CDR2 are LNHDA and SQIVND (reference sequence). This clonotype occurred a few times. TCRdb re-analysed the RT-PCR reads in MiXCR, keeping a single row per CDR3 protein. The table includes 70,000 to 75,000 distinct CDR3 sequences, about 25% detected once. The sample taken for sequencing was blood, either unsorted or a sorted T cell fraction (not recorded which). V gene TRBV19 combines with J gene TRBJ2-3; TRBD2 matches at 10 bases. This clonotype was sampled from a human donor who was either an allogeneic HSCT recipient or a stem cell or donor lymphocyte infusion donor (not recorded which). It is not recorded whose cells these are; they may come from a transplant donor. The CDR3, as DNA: TGTGCCAGTGGGACTAGCGGCACAGATACGCAGTATTTT. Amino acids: CASGTSGTDTQYF.